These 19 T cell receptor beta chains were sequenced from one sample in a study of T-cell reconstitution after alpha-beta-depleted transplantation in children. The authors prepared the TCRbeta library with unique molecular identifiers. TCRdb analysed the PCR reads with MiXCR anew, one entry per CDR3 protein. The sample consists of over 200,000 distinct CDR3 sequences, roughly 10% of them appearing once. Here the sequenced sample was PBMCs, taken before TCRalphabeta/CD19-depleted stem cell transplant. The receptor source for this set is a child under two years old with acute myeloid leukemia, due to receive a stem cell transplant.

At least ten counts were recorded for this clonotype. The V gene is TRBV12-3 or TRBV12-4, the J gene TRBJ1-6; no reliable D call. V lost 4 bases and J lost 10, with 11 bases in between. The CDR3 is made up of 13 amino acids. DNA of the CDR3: TGTGCCAGCAGTTCCCGACGGCCATCACCCCTCCACTTT. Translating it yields CASSSRRPSPLHF.

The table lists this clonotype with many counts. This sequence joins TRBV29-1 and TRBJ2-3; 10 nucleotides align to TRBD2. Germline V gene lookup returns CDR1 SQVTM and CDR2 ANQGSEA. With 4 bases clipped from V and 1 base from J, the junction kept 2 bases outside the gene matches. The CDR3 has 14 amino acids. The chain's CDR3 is CSVALAGGTDTQYF. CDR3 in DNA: TGCAGCGTTGCGCTAGCGGGGGGCACAGATACGCAGTATTTT.

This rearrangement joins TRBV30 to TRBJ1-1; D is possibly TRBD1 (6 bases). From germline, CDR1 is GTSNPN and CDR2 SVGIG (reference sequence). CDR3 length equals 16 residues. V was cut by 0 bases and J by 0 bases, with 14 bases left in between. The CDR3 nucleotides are TGTGCCTGGAGTGTAGGAGGGGGAAGGATGAACACTGAAGCTTTCTTT. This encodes CAWSVGGGRMNTEAFF.

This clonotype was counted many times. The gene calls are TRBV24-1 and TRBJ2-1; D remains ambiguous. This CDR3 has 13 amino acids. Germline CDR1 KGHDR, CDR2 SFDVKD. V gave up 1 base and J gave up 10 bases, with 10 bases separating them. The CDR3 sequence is CATSDFQNWEQFF. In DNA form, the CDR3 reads TGTGCCACCAGTGATTTCCAGAATTGGGAGCAGTTCTTC.

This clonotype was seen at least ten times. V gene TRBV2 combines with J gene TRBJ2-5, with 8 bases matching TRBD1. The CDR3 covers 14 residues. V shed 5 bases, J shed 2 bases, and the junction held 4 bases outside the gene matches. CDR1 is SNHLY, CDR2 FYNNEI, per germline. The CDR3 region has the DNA TGTGCCAGCAGTCGGACAGGGAGACAAGAGACCCAGTACTTC. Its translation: CASSRTGRQETQYF.

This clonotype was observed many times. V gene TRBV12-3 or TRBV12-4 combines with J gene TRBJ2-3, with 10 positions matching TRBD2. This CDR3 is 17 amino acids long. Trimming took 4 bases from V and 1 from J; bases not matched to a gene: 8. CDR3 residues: CASSSSAGTSGTDTQYF. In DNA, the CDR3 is TGTGCCAGCAGTTCGAGTGCCGGGACTAGCGGCACAGATACGCAGTATTTT.

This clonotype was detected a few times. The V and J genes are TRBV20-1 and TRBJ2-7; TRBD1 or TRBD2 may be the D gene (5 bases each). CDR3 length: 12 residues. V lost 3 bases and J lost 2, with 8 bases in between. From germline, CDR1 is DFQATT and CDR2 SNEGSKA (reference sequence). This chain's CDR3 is CSASGTPYEQYF. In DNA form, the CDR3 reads TGCAGTGCTAGCGGGACGCCCTACGAGCAGTACTTC.

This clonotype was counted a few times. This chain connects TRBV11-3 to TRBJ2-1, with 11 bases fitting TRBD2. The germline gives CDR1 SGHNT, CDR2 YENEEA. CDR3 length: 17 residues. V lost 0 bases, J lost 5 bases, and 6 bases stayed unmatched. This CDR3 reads CASSLEAGTSGDNEQFF. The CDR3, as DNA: TGTGCCAGCAGCTTAGAGGCCGGGACTAGCGGAGACAATGAGCAGTTCTTC.

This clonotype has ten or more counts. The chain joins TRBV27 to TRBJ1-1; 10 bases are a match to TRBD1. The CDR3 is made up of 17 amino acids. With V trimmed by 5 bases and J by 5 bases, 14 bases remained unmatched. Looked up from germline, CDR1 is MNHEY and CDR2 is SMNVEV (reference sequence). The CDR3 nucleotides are TGTGCCAGCAGTATGATGGGACAGGGGACGGGAAGAACTGAAGCTTTCTTT. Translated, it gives CASSMMGQGTGRTEAFF.

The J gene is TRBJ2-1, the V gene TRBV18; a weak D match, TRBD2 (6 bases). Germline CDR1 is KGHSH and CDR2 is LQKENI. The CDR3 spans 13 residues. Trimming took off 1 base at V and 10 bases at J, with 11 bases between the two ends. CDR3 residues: CASSPRREGEQFF. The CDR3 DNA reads TGTGCCAGCTCACCACGGCGGGAAGGGGAGCAGTTCTTC. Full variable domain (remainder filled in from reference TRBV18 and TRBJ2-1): NAGVMQNPRHLVRRRGQEARLRCSPMKGHSHVYWYRQLPEEGLKFMVYLQKENIIDESGMPKERFSAEFPKEGPSILRIQQVVRGDSAAYFCASSPRREGEQFFGPGTRLTVL.

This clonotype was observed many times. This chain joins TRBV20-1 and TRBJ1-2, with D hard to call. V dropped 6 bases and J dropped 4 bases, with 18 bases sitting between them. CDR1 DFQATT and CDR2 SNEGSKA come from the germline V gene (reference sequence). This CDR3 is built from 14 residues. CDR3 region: CSAQGGQGTYGYTF. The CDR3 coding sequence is TGCAGTGCCCAAGGTGGCCAAGGCACCTATGGCTACACCTTC.

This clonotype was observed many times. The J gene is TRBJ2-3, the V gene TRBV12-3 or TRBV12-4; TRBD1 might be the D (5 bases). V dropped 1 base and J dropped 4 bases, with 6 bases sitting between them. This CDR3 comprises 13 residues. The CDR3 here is CASSLEGSDTQYF. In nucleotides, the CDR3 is TGTGCCAGCAGTTTAGAGGGGTCAGATACGCAGTATTTT.

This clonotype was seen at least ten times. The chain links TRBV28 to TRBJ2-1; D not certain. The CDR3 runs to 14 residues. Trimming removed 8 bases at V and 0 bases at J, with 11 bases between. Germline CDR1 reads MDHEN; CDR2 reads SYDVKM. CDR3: CASVGSSSYNEQFF. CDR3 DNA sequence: TGTGCCAGCGTCGGGTCGAGCTCCTACAATGAGCAGTTCTTC.

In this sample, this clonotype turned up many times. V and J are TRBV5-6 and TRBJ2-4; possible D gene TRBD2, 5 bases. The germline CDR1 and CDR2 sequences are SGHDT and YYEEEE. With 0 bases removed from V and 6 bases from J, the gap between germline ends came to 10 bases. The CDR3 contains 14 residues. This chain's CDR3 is CASSLEARGNIQYF. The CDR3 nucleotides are TGTGCCAGCAGCTTGGAGGCTCGGGGAAACATTCAGTACTTC. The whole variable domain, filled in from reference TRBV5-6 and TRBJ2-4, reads DAGVTQSPTHLIKTRGQQVTLRCSPKSGHDTVSWYQQALGQGPQFIFQYYEEEERQRGNFPDRFSGHQFPNYSSELNVNALLLGDSALYLCASSLEARGNIQYFGAGTRLSVL.

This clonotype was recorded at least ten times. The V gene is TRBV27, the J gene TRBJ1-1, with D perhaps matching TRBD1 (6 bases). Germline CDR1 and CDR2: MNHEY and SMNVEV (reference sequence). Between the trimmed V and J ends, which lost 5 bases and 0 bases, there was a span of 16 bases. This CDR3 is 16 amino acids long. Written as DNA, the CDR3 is TGTGCCAGCAGTGGGGGGCAGGCAATAATGAACACTGAAGCTTTCTTT. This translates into CASSGGQAIMNTEAFF.

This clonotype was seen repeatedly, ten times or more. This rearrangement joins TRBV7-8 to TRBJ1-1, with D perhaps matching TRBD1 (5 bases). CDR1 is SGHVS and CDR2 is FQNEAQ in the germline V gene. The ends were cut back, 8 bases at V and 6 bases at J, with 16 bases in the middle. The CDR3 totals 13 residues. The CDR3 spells CASASREEAEAFF. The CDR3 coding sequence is TGTGCCAGCGCCTCCAGGGAGGAGGCTGAAGCTTTCTTT.

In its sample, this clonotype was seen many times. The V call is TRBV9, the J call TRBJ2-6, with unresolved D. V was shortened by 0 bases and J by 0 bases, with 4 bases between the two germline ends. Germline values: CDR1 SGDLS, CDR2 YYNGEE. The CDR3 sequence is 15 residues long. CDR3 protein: CASSVGHSGANVLTF. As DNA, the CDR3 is TGTGCCAGCAGCGTAGGACACTCTGGGGCCAACGTCCTGACTTTC. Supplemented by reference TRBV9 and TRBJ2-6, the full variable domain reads DSGVTQTPKHLITATGQRVTLRCSPRSGDLSVYWYQQSLDQGLQFLIQYYNGEERAKGNILERFSAQQFPDLHSELNLSSLELGDSALYFCASSVGHSGANVLTFGAGSRLTVL.

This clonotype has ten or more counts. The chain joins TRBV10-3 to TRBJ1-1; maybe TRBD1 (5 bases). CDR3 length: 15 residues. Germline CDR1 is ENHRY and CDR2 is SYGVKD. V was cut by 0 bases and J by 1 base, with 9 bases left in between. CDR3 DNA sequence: TGTGCCATCAGTGAGTCGAGACAGACGAACACTGAAGCTTTCTTT. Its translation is CAISESRQTNTEAFF.

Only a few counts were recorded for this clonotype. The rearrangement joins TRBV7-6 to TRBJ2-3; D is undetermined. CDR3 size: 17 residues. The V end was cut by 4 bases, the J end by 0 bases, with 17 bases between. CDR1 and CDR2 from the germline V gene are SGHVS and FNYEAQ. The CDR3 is CASSYIDGNPSTDTQYF. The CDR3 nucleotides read TGTGCCAGCAGCTATATAGACGGAAACCCTAGCACAGATACGCAGTATTTT.